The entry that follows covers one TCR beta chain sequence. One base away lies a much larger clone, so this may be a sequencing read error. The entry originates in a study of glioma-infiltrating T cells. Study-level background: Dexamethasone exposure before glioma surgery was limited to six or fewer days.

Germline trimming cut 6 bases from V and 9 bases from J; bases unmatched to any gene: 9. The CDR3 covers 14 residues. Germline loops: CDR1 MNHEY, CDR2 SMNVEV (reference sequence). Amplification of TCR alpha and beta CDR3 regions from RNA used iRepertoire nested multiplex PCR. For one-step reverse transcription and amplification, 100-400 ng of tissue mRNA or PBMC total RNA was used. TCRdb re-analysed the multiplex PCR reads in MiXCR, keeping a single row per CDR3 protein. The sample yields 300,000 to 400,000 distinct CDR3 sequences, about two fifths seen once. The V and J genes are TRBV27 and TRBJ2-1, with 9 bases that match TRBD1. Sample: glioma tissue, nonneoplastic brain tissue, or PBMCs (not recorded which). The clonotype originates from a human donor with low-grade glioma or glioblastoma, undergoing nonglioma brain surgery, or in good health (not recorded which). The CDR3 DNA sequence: TGTGCCAGCAGCGGGACAGGGTATTGGACTGAGCAGTTCTTC. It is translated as CASSGTGYWTEQFF.